The rows below give T cell receptor beta chains drawn from one sample of a study of control samples from healthy donors and cancer patients. Here immunoSEQ multiplex PCR was the method, and the copy in TCRdb shows in-frame clones only, minus some. The table lists some 150,000 clones, over 90% of them singletons, with approximately 2.5% in the top ten. Sequencing input: blood. These receptors came from a man aged 45-60 years in good health. The CDR3 runs from the conserved cysteine through the conserved F or W. A D gene is named only where the DNA matches it firmly. Only part of the rows carry a size: once, few, many, or a class if the clone is expanded.

clone_size	v_call	j_call	d_call	cdr3_nt	cdr3_aa
.	TRBV29-1	TRBJ1-3	.	TGCAGCGCTACAGGGACTGGAAACACCATATATTTT	CSATGTGNTIYF
.	TRBV7-9	TRBJ2-1	TRBD2	TGTGCCAGCAGGGCGGGACTAGCGGGAGTCAATGAGCAGTTCTTC	CASRAGLAGVNEQFF
.	TRBV5-1	TRBJ1-1	.	TGCGCCAGCAGCTTGGGGAGGGACACTGAAGCTTTCTTT	CASSLGRDTEAFF
.	TRBV14	TRBJ1-2	.	TGTGCCAGCAGCCAAAATCACGGCTATGGCTACACCTTC	CASSQNHGYGYTF
.	TRBV3-1/TRBV3-2	TRBJ2-7	.	TGTGCCAGCAGCCCACGTGGCTCCTACGAGCAGTACTTC	CASSPRGSYEQYF
.	TRBV19	TRBJ1-2	.	TGTGCCAGTAGTATCCTTGATGGCCCCTATGGCTACACCTTC	CASSILDGPYGYTF
.	TRBV28	TRBJ1-2	.	TGTGCCAGCAGACTAAAGGGGCACGGCTACACCTTC	CASRLKGHGYTF
few	TRBV4-2	TRBJ2-7	.	TGTGCCAGCAGCCAAGACTCTGGGGGCGAGCAGTACTTC	CASSQDSGGEQYF
.	TRBV5-1	TRBJ2-7	.	TGCGCCAGCAGCTCGGGGACGGCCTCCTACGAGCAGTACTTC	CASSSGTASYEQYF
once	TRBV27	TRBJ1-2	TRBD1	TGTGCCAGCAGTTTATCGGCAGGGGGCAACTATGGCTACACCTTC	CASSLSAGGNYGYTF
once	TRBV10-1	TRBJ2-3	.	TGCGCCAGCAGTCCGGGCCAGACAGATACGCAGTATTTT	CASSPGQTDTQYF
.	TRBV20-1	TRBJ1-3	.	TGCAGTGCTAGTCCCAGCGCGGTACCACGGAGCTCTGGAAACACCATATATTTT	CSASPSAVPRSSGNTIYF
.	TRBV5-1	TRBJ2-3	TRBD2	TGCGCCAGCAGCTTGGAAGGACTAGCGGGAGATACGCAGTATTTT	CASSLEGLAGDTQYF
once	TRBV11-2	TRBJ2-4	TRBD2	TGTGCCAGCAGCCGCGGGAGTCAAAACATTCAGTACTTC	CASSRGSQNIQYF
.	TRBV5-1	TRBJ2-7	.	TGCGCCAGCAGCTTGGAAGGGTCTGCCTACGAGCAGTACTTC	CASSLEGSAYEQYF
.	TRBV2	TRBJ1-3	.	TGTGCCAGCAGTGAAGGGAGCACCATATATTTT	CASSEGSTIYF
.	TRBV28	TRBJ1-5	TRBD1	TGTGCCAGCAGTTTCGGGACAGCGACCCTAGGGCCCCAGCATTTT	CASSFGTATLGPQHF
.	TRBV27	TRBJ2-5	TRBD1	TGTGCCAGCCATCGACAGGGGGTATCCGGGACCCAGTACTTC	CASHRQGVSGTQYF
.	TRBV5-1	TRBJ1-1	.	TGCGCCAGCAGCTTGGGAGTGGCAGGTTGGTTCGAGAACACTGAAGCTTTCTTT	CASSLGVAGWFENTEAFF
.	TRBV11-3	TRBJ2-5	TRBD1	TGTGCCAGCAGCCCAGGGACAGCTAAAGAGACCCAGTACTTC	CASSPGTAKETQYF
.	TRBV5-4	TRBJ1-1	.	TGTGCCAGCAGCTTGGATGACACCTCAGTTACTAAAGCTTTCTTT	CASSLDDTSVTKAFF
.	TRBV11-2	TRBJ2-1	.	TGTGCCAGCAGCTTAGTAGGGAGCCCCAGGGAGCAGTTCTTC	CASSLVGSPREQFF
.	TRBV19	TRBJ1-2	.	TGTGCCAGTAGTATGACAGGAGCTAACTATGGCTACACCTTC	CASSMTGANYGYTF
once	TRBV2	TRBJ2-1	.	TGTGCCAGCAGTGAAGAGCGGAGCTCCTACAATGAGCAGTTCTTC	CASSEERSSYNEQFF
.	TRBV5-6	TRBJ2-2	TRBD2	TGTGCCAGCAGCCCGGGACTAGCATTGACCGGGGAGCTGTTTTTT	CASSPGLALTGELFF
.	TRBV7-2	TRBJ2-7	TRBD1	TGTGCCAGCAGCTCCCGGACAGGGGGCTCCTACGAGCAGTACTTC	CASSSRTGGSYEQYF
.	TRBV18	TRBJ1-1	.	TGTGCCAGCTCACCAGGGGCGGAGGGCACTGAAGCTTTCTTT	CASSPGAEGTEAFF
few	TRBV6-5	TRBJ1-5	.	TGTGCCAGCAGTAAGGCCAACAGGAATCAGCCCCAGCATTTT	CASSKANRNQPQHF
few	TRBV5-4	TRBJ2-2	TRBD2	TGTGCCAGCAGCTTAGCGGGAGGGGTCACCGGGGAGCTGTTTTTT	CASSLAGGVTGELFF
.	TRBV30	TRBJ2-3	.	TGTGCCTGGAGTGTAGGGCAGATTACTAGCACAGATACGCAGTATTTT	CAWSVGQITSTDTQYF
.	TRBV2	TRBJ1-1	.	TGTGCCAGCAGGGTATTTATGAACACTGAAGCTTTCTTT	CASRVFMNTEAFF
.	TRBV11-3	TRBJ2-2	TRBD2	TGTGCCAGCAGCTCTAGCGGGAGTACCGGGGAGCTGTTTTTT	CASSSSGSTGELFF
.	TRBV12-3/TRBV12-4	TRBJ1-1	.	TGTGCCAGCAGTTTAGAAGGGGGGACTGAAGCTTTCTTT	CASSLEGGTEAFF
.	TRBV9	TRBJ2-2	.	TGTGCCAGCAGCGTAGGGGGCGGCAGCACGAACACCGGGGAGCTGTTTTTT	CASSVGGGSTNTGELFF
.	TRBV7-3	TRBJ2-3	TRBD2	TGTGCCAGCAGCTTAAATCTAGCGGGATCAGATACGCAGTATTTT	CASSLNLAGSDTQYF
.	TRBV6-5	TRBJ1-1	.	TGTGCCAGCAGTTACCGAGGGGGGGACACTGAAGCTTTCTTT	CASSYRGGDTEAFF
.	TRBV5-1	TRBJ2-2	.	TGCGCCAGCAGCTTGGCCCAGGGGGGCCAGAACACCGGGGAGCTGTTTTTT	CASSLAQGGQNTGELFF
.	TRBV9	TRBJ2-2	.	TGTGCCAGCAGCGTAGCGTCTAGTTCTATCGGGGAGCTGTTTTTT	CASSVASSSIGELFF
.	TRBV24-1	TRBJ2-1	TRBD2	TGTGCCACCAGTGAATCCGGGACTAGACGTGGGCAGTTCTTC	CATSESGTRRGQFF
.	TRBV6-5	TRBJ1-4	.	TGTGCCAGCGCTGGGACACCTGATGAAAAACTGTTTTTT	CASAGTPDEKLFF
.	TRBV2	TRBJ2-7	TRBD2	TGTGCCAGCAGTGTAGGGACTAGCGGGAGGGTTGGCGAGCAGTACTTC	CASSVGTSGRVGEQYF
once	TRBV29-1	TRBJ2-7	.	TGCAGCCAAAGGAGGGAAGTCTCCGAGCAGTACTTC	CSQRREVSEQYF
.	TRBV19	TRBJ1-2	.	TGTGCCAGTGCAGGGGCGATCTATGGCTACACCTTC	CASAGAIYGYTF
.	TRBV6-6	TRBJ2-6	.	TGTGCCAGCAGTTACGAAGAGTCTGGGGCCAACGTCCTGACTTTC	CASSYEESGANVLTF
.	TRBV6-5	TRBJ2-1	.	TGTGCCAGCAGTTACTCGGAGCGGATTAACAATGAGCAGTTCTTC	CASSYSERINNEQFF
once	TRBV7-6	TRBJ2-7	TRBD2	TGTGCCAGCAGCTTAGTTGGGGGAGGGTCCTACGAGCAGTACTTC	CASSLVGGGSYEQYF
.	TRBV18	TRBJ2-2	.	TGTGCCAGCTCGCCCTATAGCGTTTCGAACACCGGGGAGCTGTTTTTT	CASSPYSVSNTGELFF
.	TRBV10-3	TRBJ2-5	TRBD2	TGTGCCATCAGTGGACACACTAGCGGGCGACAAGAGACCCAGTACTTC	CAISGHTSGRQETQYF
once	TRBV3-1/TRBV3-2	TRBJ2-7	.	TGTGCCAGCAGCCTAGACGCATCGACTACGAAGCAGTACTTC	CASSLDASTTKQYF
.	TRBV11-3	TRBJ2-7	.	TGTGCCAGCAGCTTAGGGGTCGCAGGGGACTCCGAGCAGTACTTC	CASSLGVAGDSEQYF
.	TRBV18	TRBJ1-6	.	TGTGCCAGCTCCCCTAGGCTTGATAATTCACCCCTCCACTTT	CASSPRLDNSPLHF
.	TRBV5-1	TRBJ1-4	.	TGCGCCAGCAGCTTGCAAGGGCCAAATGAAAAACTGTTTTTT	CASSLQGPNEKLFF
.	TRBV3-1/TRBV3-2	TRBJ1-2	TRBD1	TGTGCCAGCAGCCAGAGGACAGGGATTGGCTACACCTTC	CASSQRTGIGYTF
.	TRBV5-1	TRBJ2-1	.	TGCGCCAGCAGCCAGAGCTCCTACAATGAGCAGTTCTTC	CASSQSSYNEQFF